The clone carrying this T cell receptor beta chain was seen a handful of times. Its specificity is unknown. The source of the sample is a study of blood T cells in healthy people across ages. The study's findings and limits: Estimates based on one million T cells were treated as lower bounds.

PCR was performed a second time for roughly 7 to 12 cycles using a sample-barcoded 5' primer and a J-beta primer mix. Samples each returned at least 2.5 million CDR3-containing paired-end reads. TCRdb passed the 5' RACE reads through MiXCR, listing each CDR3 protein once. The sample consists of about 600,000 distinct CDR3 sequences, 45% to 55% of them appearing once. Input material: blood. The TCR comes from a man older than 75 in good health.

The DNA for the CDR3 is TGCGCCAGCAGCTTACCACAGGGGACAGATACGCAGTATTTT. Encoded protein: CASSLPQGTDTQYF. V is TRBV5-1 and J is TRBJ2-3, with 7 bases matching TRBD1. The V and J ends lost 2 bases and 3 bases, in that order; junction bases with no gene match: 3. The CDR3 is 14 amino acids. The germline gives CDR1 SGHRS, CDR2 YFSETQ. The variable domain in full, completed from reference TRBV5-1 and TRBJ2-3, reads KAGVTQTPRYLIKTRGQQVTLSCSPISGHRSVSWYQQTPGQGLQFLFEYFSETQRNKGNFPGRFSGRQFSNSRSEMNVSTLELGDSALYLCASSLPQGTDTQYFGPGTRLTVL.